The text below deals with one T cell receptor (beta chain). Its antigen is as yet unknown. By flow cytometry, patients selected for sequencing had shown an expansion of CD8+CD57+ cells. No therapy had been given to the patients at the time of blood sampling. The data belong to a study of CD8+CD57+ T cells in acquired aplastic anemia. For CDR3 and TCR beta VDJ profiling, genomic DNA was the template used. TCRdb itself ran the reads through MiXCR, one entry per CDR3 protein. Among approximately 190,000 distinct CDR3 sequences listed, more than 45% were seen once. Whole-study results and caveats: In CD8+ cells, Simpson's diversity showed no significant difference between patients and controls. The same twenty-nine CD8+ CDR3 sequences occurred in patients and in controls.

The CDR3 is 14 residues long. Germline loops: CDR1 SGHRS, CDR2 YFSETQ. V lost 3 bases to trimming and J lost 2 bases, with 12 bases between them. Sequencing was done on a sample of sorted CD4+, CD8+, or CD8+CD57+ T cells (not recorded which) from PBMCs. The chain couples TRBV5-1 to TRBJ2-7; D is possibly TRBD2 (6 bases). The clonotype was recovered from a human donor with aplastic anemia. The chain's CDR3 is CASSSVPGAYEQYF. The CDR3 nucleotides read TGCGCCAGCAGCTCGGTCCCGGGAGCCTACGAGCAGTACTTC.